This T cell receptor beta chain comes out of a study of T-cell memory formation after mild COVID-19. There are a few counts of this clonotype. TCRdb analysed the 5' RACE reads with MiXCR anew, one entry per CDR3 protein. This sample has 120,000 to 150,000 distinct CDR3 sequences; 15% to 20% occur once, and the top ten carry around 2%. Germline trimming cut 7 bases from V and 4 bases from J; bases unmatched to any gene: 8. This CDR3 is 14 amino acids long. Sample: PBMCs or a T cell subset sorted from them (not recorded which). This clonotype originated in an adult woman who had mild COVID-19 (a few samples of this study predate the infection). Cell type and time point are not known. The genes are TRBV12-3 or TRBV12-4 and TRBJ2-5; 8 nucleotides agree with TRBD2. The CDR3 nucleotides are TGTGCCAGCACCTTCCGGGAGGGGGGAGAGACCCAGTACTTC. Protein product: CASTFREGGETQYF.